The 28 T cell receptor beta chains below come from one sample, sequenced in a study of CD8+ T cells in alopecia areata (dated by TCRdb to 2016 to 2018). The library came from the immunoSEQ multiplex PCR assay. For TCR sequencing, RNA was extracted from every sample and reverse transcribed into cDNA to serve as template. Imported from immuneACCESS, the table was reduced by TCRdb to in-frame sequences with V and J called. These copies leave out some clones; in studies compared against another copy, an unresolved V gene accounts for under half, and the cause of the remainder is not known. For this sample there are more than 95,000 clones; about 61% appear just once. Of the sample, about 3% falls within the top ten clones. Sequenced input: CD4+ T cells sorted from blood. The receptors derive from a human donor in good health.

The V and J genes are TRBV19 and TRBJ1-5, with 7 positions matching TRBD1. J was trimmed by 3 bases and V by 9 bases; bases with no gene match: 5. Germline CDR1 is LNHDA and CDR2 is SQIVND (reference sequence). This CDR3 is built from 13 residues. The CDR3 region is CASGQDFNQPQHF. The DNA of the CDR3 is TGTGCCAGCGGACAGGATTTCAATCAGCCCCAGCATTTT.

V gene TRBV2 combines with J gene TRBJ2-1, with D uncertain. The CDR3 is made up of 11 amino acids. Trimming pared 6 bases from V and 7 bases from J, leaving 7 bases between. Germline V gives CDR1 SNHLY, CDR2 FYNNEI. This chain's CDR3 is CASRVRNEQFF. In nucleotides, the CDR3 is TGTGCCAGCAGAGTAAGGAATGAGCAGTTCTTC.

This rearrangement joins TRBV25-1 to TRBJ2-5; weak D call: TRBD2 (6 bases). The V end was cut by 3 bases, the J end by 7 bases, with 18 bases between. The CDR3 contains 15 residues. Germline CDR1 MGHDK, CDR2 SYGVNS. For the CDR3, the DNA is TGTGCCAGCAGTGATGGAGGACTAATTAGGGGGACCCAGTACTTC. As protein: CASSDGGLIRGTQYF.

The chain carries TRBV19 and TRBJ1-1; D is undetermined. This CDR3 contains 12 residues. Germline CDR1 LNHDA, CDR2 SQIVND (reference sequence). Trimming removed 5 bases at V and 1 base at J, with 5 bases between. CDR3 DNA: TGTGCCAGTAGTTTCGGGAACACTGAAGCTTTCTTT. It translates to CASSFGNTEAFF.

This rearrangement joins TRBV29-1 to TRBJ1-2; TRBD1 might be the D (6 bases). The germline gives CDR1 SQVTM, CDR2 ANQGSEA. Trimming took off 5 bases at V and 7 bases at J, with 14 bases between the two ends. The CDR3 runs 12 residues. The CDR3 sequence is CSVTLQGSGYTF. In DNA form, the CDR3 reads TGCAGCGTTACCCTACAGGGCTCTGGCTACACCTTC.

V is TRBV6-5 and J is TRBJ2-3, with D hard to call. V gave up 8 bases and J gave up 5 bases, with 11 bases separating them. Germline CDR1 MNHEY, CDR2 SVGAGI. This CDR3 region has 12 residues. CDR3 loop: CASVSAGDTQYF. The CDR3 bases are TGTGCCAGCGTCAGCGCTGGAGATACGCAGTATTTT.

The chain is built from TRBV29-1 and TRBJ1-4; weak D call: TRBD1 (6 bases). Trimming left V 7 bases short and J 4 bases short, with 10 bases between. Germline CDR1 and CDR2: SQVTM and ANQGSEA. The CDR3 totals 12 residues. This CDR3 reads CSAQDSNEKLFF. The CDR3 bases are TGCAGCGCGCAGGACAGTAATGAAAAACTGTTTTTT.

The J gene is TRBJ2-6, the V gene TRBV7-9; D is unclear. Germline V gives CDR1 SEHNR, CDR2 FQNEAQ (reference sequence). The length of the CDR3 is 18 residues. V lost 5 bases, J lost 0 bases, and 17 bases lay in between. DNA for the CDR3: TGTGCCAGCAGCCCCGGTCCGCAGGCGAGCTCTGGGGCCAACGTCCTGACTTTC. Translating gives CASSPGPQASSGANVLTF.

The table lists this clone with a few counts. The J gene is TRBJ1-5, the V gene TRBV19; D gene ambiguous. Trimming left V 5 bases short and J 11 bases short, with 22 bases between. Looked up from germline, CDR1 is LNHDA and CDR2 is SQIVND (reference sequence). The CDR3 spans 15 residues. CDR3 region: CASSQSATGGGSQHF. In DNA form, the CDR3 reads TGTGCCAGTAGTCAATCAGCGACCGGTGGTGGTTCCCAGCATTTT.

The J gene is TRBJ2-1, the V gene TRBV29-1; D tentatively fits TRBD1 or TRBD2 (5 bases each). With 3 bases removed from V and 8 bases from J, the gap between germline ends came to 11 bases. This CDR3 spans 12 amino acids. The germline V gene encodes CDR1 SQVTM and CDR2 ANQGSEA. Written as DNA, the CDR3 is TGCAGCGTTGAGAGGGGCGGGCATGAGCAGTTCTTC. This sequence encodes CSVERGGHEQFF.

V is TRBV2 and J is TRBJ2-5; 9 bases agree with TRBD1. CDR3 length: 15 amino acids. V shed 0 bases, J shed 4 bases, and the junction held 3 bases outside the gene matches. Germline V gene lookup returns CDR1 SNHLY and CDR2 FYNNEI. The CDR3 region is CASSEAMTGGETQYF. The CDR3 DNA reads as TGTGCCAGCAGTGAAGCTATGACAGGGGGAGAGACCCAGTACTTC.

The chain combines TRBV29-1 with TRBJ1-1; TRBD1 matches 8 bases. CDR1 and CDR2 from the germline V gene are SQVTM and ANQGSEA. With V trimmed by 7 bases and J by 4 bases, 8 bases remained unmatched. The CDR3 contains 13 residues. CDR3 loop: CSGKDRVGTEAFF. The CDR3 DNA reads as TGCAGCGGAAAGGACAGGGTTGGCACTGAAGCTTTCTTT.

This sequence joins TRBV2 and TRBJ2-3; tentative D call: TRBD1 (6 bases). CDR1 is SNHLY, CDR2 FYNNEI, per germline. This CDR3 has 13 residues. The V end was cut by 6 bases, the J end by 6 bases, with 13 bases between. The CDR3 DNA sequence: TGTGCCAGCAGACGGACAGACATGGATACGCAGTATTTT. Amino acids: CASRRTDMDTQYF.

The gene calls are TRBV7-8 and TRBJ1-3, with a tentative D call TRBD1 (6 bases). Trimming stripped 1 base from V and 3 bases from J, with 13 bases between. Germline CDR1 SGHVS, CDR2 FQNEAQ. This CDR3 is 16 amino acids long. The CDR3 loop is CASSLGPRGFGNTIYF. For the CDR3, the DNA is TGTGCCAGCAGCTTAGGGCCCAGGGGATTTGGAAACACCATATATTTT.

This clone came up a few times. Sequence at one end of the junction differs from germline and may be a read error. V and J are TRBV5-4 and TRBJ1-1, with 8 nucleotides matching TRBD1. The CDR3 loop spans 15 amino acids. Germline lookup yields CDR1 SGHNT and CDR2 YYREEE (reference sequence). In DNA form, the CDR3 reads TGCGCCAGCAGCCAAGCGGACAGGGAGAACACTGAAGCTTTCTTT. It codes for CASSQADRENTEAFF.

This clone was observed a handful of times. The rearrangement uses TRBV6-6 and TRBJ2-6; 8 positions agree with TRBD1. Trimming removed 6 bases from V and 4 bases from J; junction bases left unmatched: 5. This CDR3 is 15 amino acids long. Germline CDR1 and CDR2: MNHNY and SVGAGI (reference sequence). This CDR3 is CASRAGGSGANVLTF. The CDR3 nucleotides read TGTGCCAGCAGGGCAGGGGGCAGCGGGGCCAACGTCCTGACTTTC.

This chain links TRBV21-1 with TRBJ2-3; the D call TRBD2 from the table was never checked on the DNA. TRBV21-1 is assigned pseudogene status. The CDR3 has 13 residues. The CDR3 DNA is TGTGCCAGCAGCAAAGAAGACGGGGATACGCAGTATTTT. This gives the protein CASSKEDGDTQYF.

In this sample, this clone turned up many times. The CDR3 DNA is TGTGCCAGCAGTCAGATGGGAGCCTACGAGCAGTACTTC. It is translated as CASSQMGAYEQYF. The genes are TRBV5-5 and TRBJ2-7; D is perhaps TRBD2 (5 bases). The CDR3 spans 13 residues. The germline V gene encodes CDR1 SGHKS and CDR2 YYEKEE (reference sequence). Trimming stripped 5 bases from V and 2 bases from J, with 11 bases between.

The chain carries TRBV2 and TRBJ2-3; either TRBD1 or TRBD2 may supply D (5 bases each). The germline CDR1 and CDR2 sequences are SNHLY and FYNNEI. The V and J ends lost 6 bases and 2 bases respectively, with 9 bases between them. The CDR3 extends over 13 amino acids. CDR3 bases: TGTGCCAGCAGGGGGACGCACACAGATACGCAGTATTTT. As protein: CASRGTHTDTQYF.

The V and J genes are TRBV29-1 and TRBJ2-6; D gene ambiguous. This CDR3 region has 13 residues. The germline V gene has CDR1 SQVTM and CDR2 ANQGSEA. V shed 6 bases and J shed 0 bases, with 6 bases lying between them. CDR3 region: CSVKFSGANVLTF. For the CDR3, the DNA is TGCAGCGTCAAATTCTCTGGGGCCAACGTCCTGACTTTC.

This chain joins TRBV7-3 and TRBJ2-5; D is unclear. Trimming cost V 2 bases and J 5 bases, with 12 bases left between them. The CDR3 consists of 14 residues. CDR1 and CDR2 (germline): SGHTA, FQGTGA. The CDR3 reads CASSLALALETQYF. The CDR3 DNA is TGTGCCAGCAGCTTAGCTCTTGCACTGGAGACCCAGTACTTC.

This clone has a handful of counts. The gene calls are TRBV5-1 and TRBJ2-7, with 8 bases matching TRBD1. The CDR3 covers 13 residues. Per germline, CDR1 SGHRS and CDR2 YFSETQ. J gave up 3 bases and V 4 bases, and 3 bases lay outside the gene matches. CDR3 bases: TGCGCCAGCAGCGGGACAGGAGTCTACGAGCAGTACTTC. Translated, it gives CASSGTGVYEQYF.

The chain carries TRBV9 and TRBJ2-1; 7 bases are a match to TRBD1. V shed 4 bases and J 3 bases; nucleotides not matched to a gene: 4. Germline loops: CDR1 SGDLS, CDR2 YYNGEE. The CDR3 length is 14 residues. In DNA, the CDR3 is TGTGCCAGCAGCATCACAGGGGACTACAATGAGCAGTTCTTC. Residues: CASSITGDYNEQFF.

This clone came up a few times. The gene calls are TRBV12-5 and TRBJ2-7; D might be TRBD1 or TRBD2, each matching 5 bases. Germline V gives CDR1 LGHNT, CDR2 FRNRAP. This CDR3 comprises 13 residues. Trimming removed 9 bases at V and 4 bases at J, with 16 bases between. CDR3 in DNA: TGTGCTAGCTCGGCAGGGACGAGGTACGAGCAGTACTTC. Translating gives CASSAGTRYEQYF.

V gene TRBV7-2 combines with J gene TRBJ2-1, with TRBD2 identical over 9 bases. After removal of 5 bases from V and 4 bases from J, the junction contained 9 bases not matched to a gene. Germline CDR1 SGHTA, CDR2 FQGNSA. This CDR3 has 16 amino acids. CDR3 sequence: CASSGRLAVTYNEQFF. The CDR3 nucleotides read TGTGCCAGCAGCGGCAGACTAGCGGTGACTTACAATGAGCAGTTCTTC.

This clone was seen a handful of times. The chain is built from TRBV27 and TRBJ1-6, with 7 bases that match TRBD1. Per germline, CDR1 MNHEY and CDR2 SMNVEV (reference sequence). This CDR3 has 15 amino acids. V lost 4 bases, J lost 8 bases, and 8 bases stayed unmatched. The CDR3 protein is CASSSTGSEDSPLHF. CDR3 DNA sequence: TGTGCCAGCAGTTCGACAGGGTCCGAGGATTCACCCCTCCACTTT.

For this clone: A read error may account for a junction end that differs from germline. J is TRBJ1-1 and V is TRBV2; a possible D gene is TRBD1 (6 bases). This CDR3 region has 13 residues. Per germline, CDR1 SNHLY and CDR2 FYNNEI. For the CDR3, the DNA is TGTGCCAGCAGTGGTACAGGGAACACTGAAGTTTTCTTT. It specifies CASSGTGNTEVFF.

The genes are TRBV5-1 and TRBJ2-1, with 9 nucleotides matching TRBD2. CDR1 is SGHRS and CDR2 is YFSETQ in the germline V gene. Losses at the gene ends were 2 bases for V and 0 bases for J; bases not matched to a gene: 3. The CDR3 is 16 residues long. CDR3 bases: TGCGCCAGCAGCTTTGAAGCGGGGGGCTCCTACAATGAGCAGTTCTTC. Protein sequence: CASSFEAGGSYNEQFF.